What follows are 5 T cell receptor beta chains derived from one specimen sequenced in a study of T cell changes during pregnancy in multiple sclerosis. TCRdb keeps only in-frame clones here, not all; method: immunoSEQ multiplex PCR. The sample yields some 40,000 clones, around 90% seen once. The sample in question was CD4+ T cells from peripheral blood mononuclear cells, obtained in the first trimester of pregnancy. These receptors all stem from a female donor with multiple sclerosis, enrolled in a pregnancy study.

V is TRBV4-2 and J is TRBJ1-3; D is unclear. The CDR3 runs to 14 residues. V dropped 1 base and J dropped 0 bases, with 4 bases sitting between them. The germline CDR1 and CDR2 sequences are LGHNA and YNFKEQ. The CDR3 region has the DNA TGTGCCAGCAGCCAAGGGCTCTCTGGAAACACCATATATTTT. Its translation: CASSQGLSGNTIYF.

This clone is a singleton in its sample. V gene TRBV9 combines with J gene TRBJ2-7; TRBD1 agrees at 8 bases. The CDR3 has 14 residues. Germline lookup yields CDR1 SGDLS and CDR2 YYNGEE. Unmatched junction bases numbered 4, after V lost 3 bases and J lost 2 bases. The DNA of the CDR3 is TGTGCCAGCAGCGCCGGGACAGGCCCCTACGAGCAGTACTTC. Translated, it gives CASSAGTGPYEQYF.

V is TRBV6-1 and J is TRBJ2-7; D is possibly TRBD2 (5 bases). Trimming removed 6 bases from V and 4 bases from J, with 7 bases in between. Germline CDR1 MNHNS, CDR2 SASEGT. This CDR3 comprises 11 residues. The DNA for the CDR3 is TGTGCCAGCAGCGAGGGATACGAGCAGTACTTC. As protein: CASSEGYEQYF.

The J gene is TRBJ2-1, the V gene TRBV4-1; the match to TRBD1 covers 8 bases. This CDR3 spans 15 amino acids. CDR1 is MGHRA and CDR2 is YSYEKL in the germline V gene. After removal of 1 base from V and 4 bases from J, the junction contained 3 bases not matched to a gene. In DNA, the CDR3 is TGCGCCAGCAGCCAAGCAGGGGGCGATTACAATGAGCAGTTCTTC. Its translation is CASSQAGGDYNEQFF.

This chain uses TRBV2 with TRBJ2-2; 7 positions match TRBD1. V shed 6 bases and J 1 base; nucleotides not matched to a gene: 8. The CDR3 covers 16 residues. In germline, CDR1 is SNHLY, CDR2 FYNNEI. The CDR3 region is CASSGTVRLNTGELFF. The CDR3 DNA is TGTGCCAGCAGCGGGACAGTCCGTTTGAACACCGGGGAGCTGTTTTTT.